The T cell receptor (beta chain) described here comes from a study of T cell repertoires in cytomegalovirus infection. The wider study: Both CMV infection and a matching HLA type were indicated by public TCR beta signatures. Study-level points and caveats: Carriers of CMV and the relevant HLA type were discriminated by public TCR beta frequency. The ex vivo response showed dominance by HLA-C-restricted CMV-specific TCR beta clonotypes.

TCRdb analysed the reads with MiXCR anew, one entry per CDR3 protein. The sample has fewer than 550,000 distinct CDR3 sequences, about 11% seen once; the top ten hold 9.5% to 13%. This clonotype was picked up many times. Its matching antigen is unknown. The CDR3 is made up of 17 amino acids. The V and J ends lost 0 bases and 0 bases respectively, with 12 bases between them. Germline V lookup: CDR1 KGHSH, CDR2 LQKENI. The J gene is TRBJ2-1, the V gene TRBV18; D may be TRBD2 (6 bases). Specimen: PBMCs. This clonotype originated in a human donor in good health (CMV status not recorded). Some clones in this sample may be carry-over from other donors' samples. CDR3 nucleotide sequence: TGTGCCAGCTCACCACCCCTCGGGGGTGCCTCCTACAATGAGCAGTTCTTC. As protein: CASSPPLGGASYNEQFF.